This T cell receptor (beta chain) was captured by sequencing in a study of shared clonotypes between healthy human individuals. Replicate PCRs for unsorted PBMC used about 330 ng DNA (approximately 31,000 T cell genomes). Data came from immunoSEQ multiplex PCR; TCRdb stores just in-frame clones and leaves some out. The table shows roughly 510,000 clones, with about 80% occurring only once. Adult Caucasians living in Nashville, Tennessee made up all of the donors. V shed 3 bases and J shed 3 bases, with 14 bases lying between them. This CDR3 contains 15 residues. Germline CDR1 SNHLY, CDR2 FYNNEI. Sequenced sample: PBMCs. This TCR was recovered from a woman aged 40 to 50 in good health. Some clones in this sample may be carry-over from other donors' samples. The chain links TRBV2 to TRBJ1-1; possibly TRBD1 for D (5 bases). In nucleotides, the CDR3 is TGTGCCAGCAGTGACAGGGATTTTACAGACACTGAAGCTTTCTTT. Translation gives CASSDRDFTDTEAFF. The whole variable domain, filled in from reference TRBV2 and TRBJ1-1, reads EPEVTQTPSHQVTQMGQEVILRCVPISNHLYFYWYRQILGQKVEFLVSFYNNEISEKSEIFDDQFSVERPDGSNFTLKIRSTKLEDSAMYFCASSDRDFTDTEAFFGQGTRLTVV.